A selection of T cell receptor beta chains follows, all from one sample in a study of identical twins. TCRdb fed the 5' RACE reads into MiXCR, producing one record per CDR3 protein. The data hold some 1,600,000 distinct CDR3 sequences, with under 35% observed a single time. Sequencing was done on a sample of cord blood. These TCRs come from a newborn girl in good health. Each CDR3 is given with its conserved first and last residue. A clone size is listed for some rows: how often the clone was seen (once, few, many), or a class if it is expanded.

cdr3_length j_call v_call clone_size cdr3_aa
14 TRBJ2-2 TRBV4-2 NA CASSPPWNTGELFF
16 TRBJ2-7 TRBV7-2 NA CASSLGLLAGTYEQYF
11 NA TRBV27 few CATLRAAEQYF
11 TRBJ2-5 TRBV6-1 NA CAGGFQETQYF
15 TRBJ2-5 TRBV27 few CASRVTGRGFETQYF
17 TRBJ2-7 TRBV4-2 NA CASSQALAGAFDNEQYF
15 TRBJ2-7 TRBV3-1 few CASSPRSTYPYEQYF
14 TRBJ2-5 TRBV28 NA CASSFTPIQETQYF
14 TRBJ2-5 TRBV3-1 NA CASSQGGGRNEQYF
15 TRBJ2-3 TRBV20-1 few CSARGIDPSTDTQYF
15 TRBJ2-4 TRBV6-2/TRBV6-3 NA CASSYLDRAKNIQYF
19 TRBJ2-1 TRBV25-1 NA CASSGTGPHLGNSYNEQFF
13 TRBJ1-1 TRBV29-1 NA CSVEDRGVTEAFF
17 TRBJ2-2 TRBV20-1 NA CSARVKSGTGNTGELFF
17 TRBJ2-1 TRBV5-1 few CASSPPERLAGVSEQFF
14 TRBJ2-3 TRBV11-2 NA CASSNGGLTDTQYF
16 TRBJ2-1 TRBV6-2/TRBV6-3 few CASSRTSGRPIYEQFF
13 TRBJ1-1 TRBV2 few CASSGEVNTEAFF
16 TRBJ1-5 TRBV7-2 NA CASSLEGYYSNQPQHF
16 TRBJ2-3 TRBV5-1 NA CASGNIAGVRTDTQYF
14 TRBJ2-1 TRBV2 NA CASSGLERYNEQFF
17 TRBJ2-1 TRBV2 NA CASSDPGLASTYSEQFF
14 TRBJ2-4 TRBV30 NA CAWSSGLAKNIQYF
15 NA TRBV27 few CASSLMGLVGGTQYF
17 TRBJ2-1 TRBV20-1 NA CSARGNLAGRGYNEQFF
15 TRBJ1-5 TRBV27 NA CASSWDSGGNQPQHF
17 TRBJ1-5 TRBV7-9 NA CASSSEITGIGNQPQHF
15 TRBJ1-3 TRBV5-1 NA CASSLGSGARNTIYF
13 TRBJ2-5 TRBV7-6 few CASSCTSPFGQYF